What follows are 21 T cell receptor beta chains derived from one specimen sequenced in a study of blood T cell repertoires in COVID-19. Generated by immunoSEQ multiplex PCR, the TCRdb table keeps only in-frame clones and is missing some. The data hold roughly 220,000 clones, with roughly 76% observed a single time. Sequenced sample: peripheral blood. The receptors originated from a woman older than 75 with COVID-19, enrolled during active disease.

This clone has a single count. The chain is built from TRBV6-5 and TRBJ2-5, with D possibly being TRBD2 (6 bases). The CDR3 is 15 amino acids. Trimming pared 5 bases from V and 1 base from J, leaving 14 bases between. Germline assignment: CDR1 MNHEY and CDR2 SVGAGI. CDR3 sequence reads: CASSHGGAGQETQYF. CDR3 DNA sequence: TGTGCCAGCAGTCACGGGGGAGCGGGCCAAGAGACCCAGTACTTC.

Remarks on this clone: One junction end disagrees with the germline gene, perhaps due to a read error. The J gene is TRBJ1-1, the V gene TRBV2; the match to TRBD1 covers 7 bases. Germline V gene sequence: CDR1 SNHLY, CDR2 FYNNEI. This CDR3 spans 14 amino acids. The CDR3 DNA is TGTGCCAGCACTGAACAGGGGATAAACACTGAAGCTTTCTTT. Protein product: CASTEQGINTEAFF.

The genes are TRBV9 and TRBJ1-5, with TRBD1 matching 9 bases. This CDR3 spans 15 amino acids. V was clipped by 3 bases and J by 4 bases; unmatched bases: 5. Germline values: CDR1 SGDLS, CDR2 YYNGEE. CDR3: CASSAPGTGNQPQHF. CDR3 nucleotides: TGTGCCAGCAGCGCCCCCGGGACAGGGAATCAGCCCCAGCATTTT.

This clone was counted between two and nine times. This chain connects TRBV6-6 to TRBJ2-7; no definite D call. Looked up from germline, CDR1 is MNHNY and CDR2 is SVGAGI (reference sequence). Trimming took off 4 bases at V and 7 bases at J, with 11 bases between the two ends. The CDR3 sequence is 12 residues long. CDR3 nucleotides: TGTGCCAGCAGTTCTTGGGCGCAGGAGCAGTACTTC. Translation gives CASSSWAQEQYF.

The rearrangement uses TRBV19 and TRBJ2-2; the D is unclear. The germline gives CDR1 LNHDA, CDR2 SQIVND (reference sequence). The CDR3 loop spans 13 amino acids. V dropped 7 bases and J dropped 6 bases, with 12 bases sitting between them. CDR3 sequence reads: CASTPFNPGELFF. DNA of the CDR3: TGTGCCAGTACCCCTTTTAATCCCGGGGAGCTGTTTTTT.

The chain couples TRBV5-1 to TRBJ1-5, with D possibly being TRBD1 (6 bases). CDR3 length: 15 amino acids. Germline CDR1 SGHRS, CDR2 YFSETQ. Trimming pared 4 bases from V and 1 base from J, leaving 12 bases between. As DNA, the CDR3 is TGCGCCAGCAGCGTAGGGACACACAGCAATCAGCCCCAGCATTTT. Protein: CASSVGTHSNQPQHF.

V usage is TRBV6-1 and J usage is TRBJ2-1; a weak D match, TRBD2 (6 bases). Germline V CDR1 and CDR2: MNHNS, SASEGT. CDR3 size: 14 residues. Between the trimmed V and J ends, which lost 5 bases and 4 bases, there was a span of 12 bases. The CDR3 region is CASSFGDSYNEQFF. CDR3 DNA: TGTGCCAGCAGTTTCGGGGACTCTTACAATGAGCAGTTCTTC.

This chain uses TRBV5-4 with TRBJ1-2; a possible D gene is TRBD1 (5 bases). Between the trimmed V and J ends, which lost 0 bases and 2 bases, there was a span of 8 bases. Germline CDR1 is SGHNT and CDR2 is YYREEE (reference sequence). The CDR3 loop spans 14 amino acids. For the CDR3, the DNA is TGTGCCAGCAGCTTGGTGGGGGGGAACTATGGCTACACCTTC. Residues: CASSLVGGNYGYTF.

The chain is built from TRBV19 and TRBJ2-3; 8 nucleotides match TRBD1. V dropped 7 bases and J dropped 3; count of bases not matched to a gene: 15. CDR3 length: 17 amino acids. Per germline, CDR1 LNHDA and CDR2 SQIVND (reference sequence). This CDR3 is CASKRTGKRERTDTQYF. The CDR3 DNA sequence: TGTGCCAGTAAGAGGACAGGGAAAAGGGAAAGGACAGATACGCAGTATTTT. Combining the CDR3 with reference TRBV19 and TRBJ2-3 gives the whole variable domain DGGITQSPKYLFRKEGQNVTLSCEQNLNHDAMYWYRQDPGQGLRLIYYSQIVNDFQKGDIAEGYSVSREKKESFPLTVTSAQKNPTAFYLCASKRTGKRERTDTQYFGPGTRLTVL.

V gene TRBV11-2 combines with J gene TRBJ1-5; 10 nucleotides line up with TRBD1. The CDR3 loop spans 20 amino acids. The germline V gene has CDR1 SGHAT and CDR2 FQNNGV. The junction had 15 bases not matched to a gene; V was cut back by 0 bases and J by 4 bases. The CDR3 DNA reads TGTGCCAGCAGCTTAGATAAGGGACAGGGGAAGCGGCGCCCTAATCAGCCCCAGCATTTT. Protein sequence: CASSLDKGQGKRRPNQPQHF. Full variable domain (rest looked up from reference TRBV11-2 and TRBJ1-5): EAGVAQSPRYKIIEKRQSVAFWCNPISGHATLYWYQQILGQGPKLLIQFQNNGVVDDSQLPKDRFSAERLKGVDSTLKIQPAKLEDSAVYLCASSLDKGQGKRRPNQPQHFGDGTRLSIL.

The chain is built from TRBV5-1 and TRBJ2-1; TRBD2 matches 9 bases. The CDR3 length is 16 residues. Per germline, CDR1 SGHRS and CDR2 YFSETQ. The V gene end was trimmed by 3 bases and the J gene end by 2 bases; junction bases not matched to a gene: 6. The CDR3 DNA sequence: TGCGCCAGCAGCTCCTCCCGCGGGGGGGCCTACAATGAGCAGTTCTTC. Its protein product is CASSSSRGGAYNEQFF.

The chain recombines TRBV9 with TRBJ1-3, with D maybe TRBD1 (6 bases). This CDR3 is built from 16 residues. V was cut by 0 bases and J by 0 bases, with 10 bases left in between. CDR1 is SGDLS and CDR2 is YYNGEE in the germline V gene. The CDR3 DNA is TGTGCCAGCAGCGTAGATACAGGGAACTCTGGAAACACCATATATTTT. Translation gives CASSVDTGNSGNTIYF.

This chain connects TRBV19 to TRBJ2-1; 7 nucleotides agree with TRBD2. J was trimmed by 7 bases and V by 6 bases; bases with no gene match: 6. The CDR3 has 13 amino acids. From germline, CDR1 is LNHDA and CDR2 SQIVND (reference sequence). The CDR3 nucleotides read TGTGCCAGTAGGACTAGCCCGGGAAATGAGCAGTTCTTC. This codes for CASRTSPGNEQFF.

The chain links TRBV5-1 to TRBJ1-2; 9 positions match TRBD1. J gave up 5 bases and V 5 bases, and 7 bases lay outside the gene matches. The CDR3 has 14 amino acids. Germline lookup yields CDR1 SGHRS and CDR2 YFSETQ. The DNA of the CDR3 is TGCGCCAGCAGGACCGGACAGGGGAATTATGGCTACACCTTC. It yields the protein CASRTGQGNYGYTF.

The CDR3 sequence is CASAIAGTVHGYTF. The CDR3 coding sequence is TGTGCCAGCGCAATTGCGGGGACGGTTCATGGCTACACCTTC. The rearrangement joins TRBV11-2 to TRBJ1-2, with D possibly being TRBD1 (5 bases). This CDR3 is 14 amino acids long. Germline-derived CDR1 and CDR2 are SGHAT and FQNNGV. The ends were cut back, 8 bases at V and 6 bases at J, with 19 bases in the middle.

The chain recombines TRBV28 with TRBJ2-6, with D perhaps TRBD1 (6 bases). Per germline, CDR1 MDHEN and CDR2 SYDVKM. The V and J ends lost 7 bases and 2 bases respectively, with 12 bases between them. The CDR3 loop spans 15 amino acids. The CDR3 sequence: CASIQEGAGANVLTF. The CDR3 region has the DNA TGTGCCAGCATCCAAGAGGGGGCTGGGGCCAACGTCCTGACTTTC.

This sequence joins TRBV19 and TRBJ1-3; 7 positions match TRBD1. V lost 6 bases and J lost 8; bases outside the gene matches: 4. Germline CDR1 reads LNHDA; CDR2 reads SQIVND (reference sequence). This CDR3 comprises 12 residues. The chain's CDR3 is CASRRGLDTIYF. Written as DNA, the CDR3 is TGTGCCAGTAGGAGGGGGCTGGACACCATATATTTT.

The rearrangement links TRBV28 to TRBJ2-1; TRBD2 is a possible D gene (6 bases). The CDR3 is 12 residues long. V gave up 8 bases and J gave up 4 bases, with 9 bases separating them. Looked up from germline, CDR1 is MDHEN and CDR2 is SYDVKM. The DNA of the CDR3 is TGTGCCAGCGGGAGGAGGTACAATGAGCAGTTCTTC. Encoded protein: CASGRRYNEQFF.

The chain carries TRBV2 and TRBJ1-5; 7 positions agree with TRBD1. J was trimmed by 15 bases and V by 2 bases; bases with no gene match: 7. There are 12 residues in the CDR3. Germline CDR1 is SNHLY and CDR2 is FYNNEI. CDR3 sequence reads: CASSETRGRRHF. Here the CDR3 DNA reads TGTGCCAGCAGTGAAACGAGGGGGCGCCGGCATTTT.

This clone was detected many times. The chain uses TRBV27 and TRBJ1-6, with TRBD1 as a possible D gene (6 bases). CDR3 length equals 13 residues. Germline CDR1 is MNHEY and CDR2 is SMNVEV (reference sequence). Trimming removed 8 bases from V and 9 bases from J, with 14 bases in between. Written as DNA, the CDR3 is TGTGCCAGCGCTCTTAGGGGGAGTTCACCCCTCCACTTT. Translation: CASALRGSSPLHF.

In DNA, the CDR3 is TGCGCCAGCAGCTTGGAGAGTTCAGGGGCCGCGACCCAGTACTTC. Translating it yields CASSLESSGAATQYF. The chain joins TRBV5-1 to TRBJ2-5; TRBD1 is a possible D gene (6 bases). Per the germline V gene, CDR1 is SGHRS and CDR2 is YFSETQ. Trimming removed 0 bases from V and 7 bases from J, with 16 bases in between. The CDR3 runs 15 residues.